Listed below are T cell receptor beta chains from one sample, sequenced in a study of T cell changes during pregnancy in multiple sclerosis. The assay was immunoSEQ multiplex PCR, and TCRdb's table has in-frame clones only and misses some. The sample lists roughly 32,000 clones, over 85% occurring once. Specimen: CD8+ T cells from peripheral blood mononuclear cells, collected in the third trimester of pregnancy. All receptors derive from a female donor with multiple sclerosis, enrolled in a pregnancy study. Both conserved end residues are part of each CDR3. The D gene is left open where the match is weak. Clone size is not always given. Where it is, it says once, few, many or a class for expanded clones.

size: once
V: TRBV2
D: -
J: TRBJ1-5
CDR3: CASSIRLGGNQPQHF
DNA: TGTGCCAGCAGTATTCGTCTTGGGGGGAATCAGCCCCAGCATTTT

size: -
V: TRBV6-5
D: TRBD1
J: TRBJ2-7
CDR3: CASSYTGTGAYEQYF
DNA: TGTGCCAGCAGTTACACCGGGACAGGGGCCTACGAGCAGTACTTC

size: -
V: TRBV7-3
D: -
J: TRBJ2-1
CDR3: CASSLRGRVSYNEQFF
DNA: TGTGCCAGCAGCCTAAGGGGCAGGGTCTCCTACAATGAGCAGTTCTTC

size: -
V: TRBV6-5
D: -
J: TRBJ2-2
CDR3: CASSPITGELFF
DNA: TGTGCCAGCAGCCCTATTACCGGGGAGCTGTTTTTT

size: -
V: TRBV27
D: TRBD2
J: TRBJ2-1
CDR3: CASSLAGGNYNEQFF
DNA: TGTGCCAGCAGTTTAGCGGGGGGGAACTACAATGAGCAGTTCTTC

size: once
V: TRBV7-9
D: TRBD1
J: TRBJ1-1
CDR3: CASRPSLTGYRTEAFF
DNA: TGTGCCAGCAGACCCAGCCTGACAGGGTATAGGACTGAAGCTTTCTTT

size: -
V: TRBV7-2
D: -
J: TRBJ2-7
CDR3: CASSPTGFSYEQYF
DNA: TGTGCCAGCAGCCCGACAGGCTTCTCCTACGAGCAGTACTTC

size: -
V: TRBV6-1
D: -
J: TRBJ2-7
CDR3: CASSVYEQYF
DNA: TGTGCCAGCAGCGTCTACGAGCAGTACTTC

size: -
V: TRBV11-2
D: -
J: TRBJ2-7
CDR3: CASSSRQDSYEQYF
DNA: TGTGCCAGCAGCTCACGACAGGACTCCTACGAGCAGTACTTC

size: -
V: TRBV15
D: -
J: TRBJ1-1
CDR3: CATSRDTRGLRTEAFF
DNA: TGTGCCACCAGCAGAGATACAAGGGGACTGAGGACTGAAGCTTTCTTT

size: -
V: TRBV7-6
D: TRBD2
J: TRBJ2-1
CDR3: CASSLGGGYNEQFF
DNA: TGTGCCAGCAGCTTAGGGGGGGGTTACAATGAGCAGTTCTTC